The 2 T cell receptor beta chains presented below share a single source sample, sequenced in a study of T cell responses to AZD1222 COVID-19 vaccine. The protocol was immunoSEQ multiplex PCR, while the TCRdb copy is restricted to in-frame clones and leaves out a portion. The sample consists of about 140,000 clones, about 90% of them appearing once. Sequencing used peripheral blood, obtained 28 days after the second AZD1222 dose. Every receptor here comes from an adult who received the AZD1222 COVID-19 vaccine.

This chain links TRBV6-1 with TRBJ1-3; D call uncertain. V dropped 3 bases and J dropped 0 bases, with 9 bases sitting between them. Germline V lookup: CDR1 MNHNS, CDR2 SASEGT. This CDR3 has 15 amino acids. Here the CDR3 reads CASSDGRSSGNTIYF. DNA of the CDR3: TGTGCCAGCAGTGATGGCAGGTCCTCTGGAAACACCATATATTTT.

The V gene is TRBV18, the J gene TRBJ2-2, with D maybe TRBD1 (5 bases). The CDR3 loop spans 12 amino acids. Germline CDR1 KGHSH, CDR2 LQKENI. The germline V and J ends were trimmed by 4 bases and 9 bases, with 9 bases remaining between them. DNA for the CDR3: TGTGCCAGCTCACTGGGGCTGAGGGAGCTGTTTTTT. Translation gives CASSLGLRELFF.